These 6 T cell receptor beta chains originate from one sample sequenced in a study of control samples from healthy donors and cancer patients. TCRdb's copy holds only in-frame clones and misses some; the assay was immunoSEQ multiplex PCR. The sample shows approximately 150,000 clones, around 86% of them seen only once. Material: blood. The receptors were gathered from a man between 25 and 39 years old in good health.

This chain joins TRBV5-6 and TRBJ1-4, with TRBD1 identical over 7 bases. CDR3 length: 16 amino acids. V dropped 3 bases and J dropped 3; count of bases not matched to a gene: 8. The germline V gene has CDR1 SGHDT and CDR2 YYEEEE. CDR3 bases: TGTGCCAGCAGCTCGGCTGGGCAGGGGGCTAATGAAAAACTGTTTTTT. Protein: CASSSAGQGANEKLFF. The variable domain in full, completed from reference TRBV5-6 and TRBJ1-4, reads DAGVTQSPTHLIKTRGQQVTLRCSPKSGHDTVSWYQQALGQGPQFIFQYYEEEERQRGNFPDRFSGHQFPNYSSELNVNALLLGDSALYLCASSSAGQGANEKLFFGSGTQLSVL.

The chain has TRBV14 and TRBJ2-1, with 12 bases lining up with TRBD1. There are 18 residues in the CDR3. Germline values: CDR1 SGHDN, CDR2 FVKESK. The V and J ends lost 4 bases and 8 bases, in that order; junction bases with no gene match: 15. The CDR3 reads CASSPARGTGGLVDEQFF. The CDR3 nucleotides are TGTGCCAGCAGCCCTGCTAGAGGGACAGGGGGCTTGGTGGATGAGCAGTTCTTC.

This clone is a singleton in its sample. This chain joins TRBV6-2 or TRBV6-3 and TRBJ1-5; 9 bases match TRBD1. V was clipped by 5 bases and J by 5 bases; unmatched bases: 4. The CDR3 totals 14 residues. CDR1 is MNHEY and CDR2 is SVGEGT in the germline V gene. The CDR3 DNA follows: TGTGCCAGCAGTCCAACAGGGGGCCATCAGCCCCAGCATTTT. It codes for CASSPTGGHQPQHF.

The J gene is TRBJ2-1, the V gene TRBV4-1, with a tentative D call TRBD2 (7 bases). From germline, CDR1 is MGHRA and CDR2 YSYEKL. The germline V and J ends were trimmed by 4 bases and 8 bases, with 18 bases remaining between them. The length of the CDR3 is 15 residues. The CDR3 protein is CASSPSQGGGYEQFF. CDR3 sequence (DNA): TGCGCCAGCAGCCCATCACAGGGAGGGGGTTATGAGCAGTTCTTC.

The rearrangement joins TRBV19 to TRBJ1-2, with 7 nucleotides matching TRBD1. This CDR3 spans 17 amino acids. The V and J ends lost 0 bases and 4 bases, in that order; junction bases with no gene match: 11. Germline V CDR1 and CDR2: LNHDA, SQIVND (reference sequence). The CDR3 is CASSIEGTAPSGYGYTF. The CDR3 bases are TGTGCCAGTAGTATAGAGGGGACAGCTCCTTCTGGCTATGGCTACACCTTC.

The chain recombines TRBV4-1 with TRBJ2-1; D remains unclear. Trimming took off 3 bases at V and 5 bases at J, with 11 bases between the two ends. This CDR3 has 14 amino acids. Germline V gene sequence: CDR1 MGHRA, CDR2 YSYEKL. CDR3 region: CASSQRIGNNEQFF. The CDR3 bases are TGCGCCAGCAGCCAGAGAATAGGGAACAATGAGCAGTTCTTC.